Listed below are T cell receptor beta chains from one sample, sequenced in a study of T cells in Graves' hyperthyroidism and ophthalmopathy. In TCRdb, the multiplex PCR reads were re-called with MiXCR into one record per CDR3 protein. The sample contains around 800,000 distinct CDR3 sequences, around 38% of which appear only once. Input material: blood. These receptors were collected from a man aged 18 to 29 with Graves' hyperthyroidism. Each CDR3 is given with its conserved first and last residue. A D gene is named only where the DNA matches it firmly. Rows give clone size only sometimes, using once, few, many, or a class for an expanded clone.

>few|NA|TRBV20-1|TRBJ1-1
CSARKGTQNTEAFF
TGCAGTGCTAGGAAGGGGACACAGAACACTGAAGCTTTCTTT
>NA|NA|TRBV19|TRBJ2-2
CASSIAGLVTGELFF
TGTGCCAGTAGTATAGCCGGACTTGTCACCGGGGAGCTGTTTTTT
>NA|NA|TRBV2|TRBJ2-5
CASRLLNQETQYF
TGTGCCAGCAGACTACTAAATCAAGAGACCCAGTACTTC
>NA|TRBD1|TRBV12-3/TRBV12-4|TRBJ2-2
CASSTGTEHTGELFF
TGTGCCAGCAGCACCGGGACAGAGCACACCGGGGAGCTGTTTTTT
>few|TRBD2|TRBV7-2|TRBJ2-5
CASSGSGRGLLAQYF
TGTGCCAGCAGCGGTAGCGGGAGGGGTTTGTTGGCCCAGTACTTC
>NA|NA|TRBV9|TRBJ1-4
CASSLQGNNEKLFF
TGTGCCAGCAGCCTCCAGGGAAATAATGAAAAACTGTTTTTT
>NA|TRBD1|TRBV7-9|TRBJ2-5
CASSLTMGRDRQETQYF
TGTGCCAGCAGCTTAACTATGGGCCGGGACAGACAAGAGACCCAGTACTTC
>NA|TRBD1|TRBV10-3|TRBJ1-5
CAIKKGASNQPQHF
TGTGCCATCAAGAAGGGGGCGAGCAATCAGCCCCAGCATTTT
>NA|NA|TRBV20-1|TRBJ2-6
CSAPETGANVLTF
TGCAGTGCCCCTGAGACCGGGGCCAACGTCCTGACTTTC
>many|NA|TRBV19|TRBJ1-4
CARSSNEKLFF
TGTGCCAGGTCCTCTAATGAAAAACTGTTTTTT
>many|NA|TRBV7-8|TRBJ1-1
CASSLMWMTEAFF
TGTGCCAGCAGCTTAATGTGGATGACTGAAGCTTTCTTT
>NA|NA|TRBV7-2|TRBJ2-7
CASSLVVGAEQYF
TGTGCCAGCAGCTTAGTTGTCGGGGCCGAGCAGTACTTC
>few|TRBD2|TRBV2|TRBJ2-2
CASRGGLGGPNTGELFF
TGTGCCAGCAGGGGGGGACTAGGAGGACCGAACACCGGGGAGCTGTTTTTT
>NA|NA|TRBV7-2|TRBJ1-4
CASSLRVALPATNEKLFF
TGTGCCAGCAGCTTGCGTGTGGCGCTTCCCGCAACTAATGAAAAACTGTTTTTT
>few|TRBD1|TRBV6-5|TRBJ2-7
CASSRRDRAGEQYF
TGTGCCAGCAGCCGGCGGGACAGGGCGGGCGAGCAGTACTTC
>many|NA|TRBV19|TRBJ2-7
CASSTGHQAYEQYF
TGTGCCAGTAGTACGGGACACCAAGCCTACGAGCAGTACTTC
>once|NA|TRBV27|TRBJ2-7
CANVYSSSYEQYF
TGTGCCAACGTCTACTCCAGCTCCTACGAGCAGTACTTC
>NA|NA|TRBV19|TRBJ1-4
CASSIGAAQNEKLFF
TGTGCCAGTAGTATAGGAGCAGCCCAAAATGAAAAACTGTTTTTT
>NA|NA|TRBV9|TRBJ1-1
CASSQERVGTEAFF
TGTGCCAGCAGCCAAGAGAGGGTGGGCACTGAAGCTTTCTTT
>NA|NA|TRBV29-1|TRBJ2-1
CSVVTMDNEQFF
TGCAGCGTTGTGACGATGGACAATGAGCAGTTCTTC
>many|TRBD1|TRBV6-1|TRBJ1-6
CASSGQGPNSPLHF
TGTGCCAGCAGTGGACAGGGACCGAATTCACCCCTCCACTTT
>few|NA|TRBV30|TRBJ2-2
CAWSGTTNTGELFF
TGTGCCTGGAGTGGTACTACGAACACCGGGGAGCTGTTTTTT
>NA|NA|TRBV7-4|TRBJ1-1
CASSVDAGSGNTEAFF
TGTGCCAGCAGCGTAGATGCAGGGTCTGGAAACACTGAAGCTTTCTTT
>NA|NA|TRBV11-2|TRBJ1-1
CASSLGTGREAFF
TGTGCCAGCAGCTTGGGAACAGGGCGTGAAGCTTTCTTT
>few|NA|TRBV2|TRBJ2-2
CASSAYPGELFF
TGTGCCAGCAGTGCCTACCCGGGGGAGCTGTTTTTT
>many|NA|TRBV4-2|TRBJ2-5
CASSVGPSPGETQYF
TGTGCCAGCAGCGTGGGACCTAGTCCCGGGGAGACCCAGTACTTC
>once|TRBD1|TRBV5-1|TRBJ2-2
CASRPPDRVDTGELFF
TGCGCCAGCAGACCCCCGGACAGGGTAGACACCGGGGAGCTGTTTTTT
>NA|NA|TRBV7-2|TRBJ2-2
CASSLTLRNTGGLFF
TGTGCCAGCAGCTTAACTTTGCGTAACACCGGGGGGCTGTTTTTT
>many|TRBD1|TRBV12-3/TRBV12-4|TRBJ1-5
CASSTDRDRGFQPQHF
TGTGCCAGCAGTACAGACCGGGACAGGGGATTTCAGCCCCAGCATTTT
>NA|TRBD1|TRBV7-9|TRBJ2-7
CASSLVGGQERQYF
TGTGCCAGCAGCTTAGTTGGGGGACAGGAGCGGCAGTACTTC
>NA|NA|TRBV29-1|TRBJ2-7
CSVSRTNTEAFEQYF
TGCAGCGTCTCGCGGACAAACACTGAAGCTTTCGAGCAGTACTTC
>few|NA|TRBV7-8|TRBJ1-5
CASSSRHQPQHF
TGTGCCAGCAGCTCACGGCATCAGCCCCAGCATTTT
>many|NA|TRBV10-3|TRBJ1-5
CAISEQTKDQPQHF
TGTGCCATCAGTGAACAGACAAAGGATCAGCCCCAGCATTTT
>few|TRBD1|TRBV20-1|TRBJ1-1
CSARDPFEGAHTEAFF
TGCAGTGCTAGAGATCCGTTTGAGGGGGCTCACACTGAAGCTTTCTTT
>NA|NA|TRBV6-5|TRBJ1-1
CASSPPGASEAFF
TGTGCCAGCAGTCCCCCCGGGGCTAGTGAAGCTTTCTTT
>few|NA|TRBV5-1|TRBJ1-3
CASSLVADSGNTIYF
TGCGCCAGCAGCTTGGTGGCAGACTCTGGAAACACCATATATTTT
>NA|NA|TRBV4-1|TRBJ1-1
CASSQQLDTEAFF
TGCGCCAGCAGCCAGCAGTTGGACACTGAAGCTTTCTTT
>few|NA|TRBV20-1|TRBJ2-7
CSARAGDSFYEQYF
TGCAGTGCTAGGGCCGGCGACAGTTTCTACGAGCAGTACTTC
>few|NA|TRBV7-3|TRBJ1-2
CASSLGPTGSGGYTF
TGTGCCAGCAGCTTAGGGCCAACGGGGTCGGGTGGCTACACCTTC
>NA|TRBD1|TRBV20-1|TRBJ2-7
CSAPRGTRGYEQYF
TGCAGTGCTCCCAGGGGGACCCGGGGCTACGAGCAGTACTTC
>NA|TRBD1|TRBV19|TRBJ1-5
CASSIQGGHQPQHF
TGTGCCAGTAGTATACAGGGGGGTCATCAGCCCCAGCATTTT
>many|NA|TRBV10-3|TRBJ1-1
CAISELDSSSEAFF
TGTGCCATCAGTGAGTTGGACAGTTCGAGTGAAGCTTTCTTT
>many|NA|TRBV9|TRBJ1-6
CASSVDSVYNSPLHF
TGTGCCAGCAGCGTAGACAGCGTCTATAATTCACCCCTCCACTTT
>few|NA|TRBV7-9|TRBJ2-7
CASSSPTEKYEQYF
TGTGCCAGCAGCTCCCCTACAGAGAAGTACGAGCAGTACTTC
>few|TRBD2|TRBV19|TRBJ2-2
CASSIGLAGGLNTGELFF
TGTGCCAGTAGTATAGGACTAGCGGGAGGGCTGAACACCGGGGAGCTGTTTTTT
>NA|NA|TRBV6-5|TRBJ2-5
CASSLVGGWSETQYF
TGTGCCAGCAGTTTAGTAGGGGGTTGGTCGGAGACCCAGTACTTC
>many|TRBD1|TRBV20-1|TRBJ2-5
CSTGGTAQETQYF
TGCAGTACAGGGGGGACAGCACAAGAGACCCAGTACTTC
>NA|NA|TRBV9|TRBJ2-3
CASSVALTRADTQYF
TGTGCCAGCAGCGTAGCACTGACTAGGGCAGATACGCAGTATTTT
>few|NA|TRBV7-6|TRBJ1-1
CASSPQWGSTEAFF
TGTGCCAGCAGCCCCCAATGGGGGAGCACTGAAGCTTTCTTT
>NA|TRBD1|TRBV15|TRBJ1-4
CATSRRDRANTEKLFF
TGTGCCACCAGCAGACGGGACAGGGCGAACACTGAAAAACTGTTTTTT
>NA|TRBD1|TRBV3-1|TRBJ2-7
CASSQGAATYEQYF
TGTGCCAGCAGTCAGGGGGCGGCCACCTACGAGCAGTACTTC
>many|TRBD1|TRBV10-3|TRBJ1-4
CAISESGTGATKEKLFF
TGTGCCATCAGTGAGTCAGGGACAGGGGCGACTAAGGAAAAACTGTTTTTT
>NA|TRBD1|TRBV10-3|TRBJ2-5
CARTYRGETQYF
TGTGCTAGAACTTACAGGGGAGAGACCCAGTACTTC
>NA|TRBD1|TRBV19|TRBJ1-1
CATRTGTQALNTEAFF
TGTGCCACCAGGACAGGGACACAAGCTTTGAACACTGAAGCTTTCTTT
>NA|TRBD2|TRBV7-3|TRBJ2-5
CASSAPLAGEETQYF
TGTGCCAGCAGCGCCCCCCTAGCGGGAGAAGAGACCCAGTACTTC
>NA|NA|TRBV20-1|TRBJ2-2
CSAPSPDTGELFF
TGCAGTGCCCCGTCTCCCGACACCGGGGAGCTGTTTTTT
>few|NA|TRBV5-4|TRBJ1-6
CASSDRDSGSPLHF
TGTGCCAGCAGCGACCGGGACTCGGGTTCACCCCTCCACTTT
>NA|NA|TRBV11-3|TRBJ1-4
CASSRALEEKLFF
TGTGCCAGCAGCAGGGCCCTGGAGGAAAAACTGTTTTTT